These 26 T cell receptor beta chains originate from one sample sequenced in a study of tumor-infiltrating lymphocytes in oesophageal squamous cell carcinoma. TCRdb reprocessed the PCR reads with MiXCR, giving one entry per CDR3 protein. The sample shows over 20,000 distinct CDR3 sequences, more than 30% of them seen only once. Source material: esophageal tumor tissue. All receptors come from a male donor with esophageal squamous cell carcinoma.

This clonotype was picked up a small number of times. CDR3 DNA: TGTGCCAGCAGCCCAGTCCGCAGGGAGAACACCGGGGAGCTGTATTTT. Its protein is CASSPVRRENTGELYF. The chain employs TRBV7-8 and TRBJ2-3, with D perhaps matching TRBD1 or TRBD2 (5 bases each). The germline V and J ends were trimmed by 5 bases and 14 bases, with 29 bases remaining between them. Germline values: CDR1 SGHVS, CDR2 FQNEAQ. This CDR3 has 16 amino acids.

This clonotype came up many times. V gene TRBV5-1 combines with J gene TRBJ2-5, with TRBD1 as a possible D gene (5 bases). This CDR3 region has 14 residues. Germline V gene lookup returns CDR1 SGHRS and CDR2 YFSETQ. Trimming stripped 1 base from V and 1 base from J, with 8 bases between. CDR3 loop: CASSLTTVQETQYF. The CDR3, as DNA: TGCGCCAGCAGCTTGACGACAGTCCAAGAGACCCAGTACTTC. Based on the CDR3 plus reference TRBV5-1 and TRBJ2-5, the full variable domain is KAGVTQTPRYLIKTRGQQVTLSCSPISGHRSVSWYQQTPGQGLQFLFEYFSETQRNKGNFPGRFSGRQFSNSRSEMNVSTLELGDSALYLCASSLTTVQETQYFGPGTRLLVL.

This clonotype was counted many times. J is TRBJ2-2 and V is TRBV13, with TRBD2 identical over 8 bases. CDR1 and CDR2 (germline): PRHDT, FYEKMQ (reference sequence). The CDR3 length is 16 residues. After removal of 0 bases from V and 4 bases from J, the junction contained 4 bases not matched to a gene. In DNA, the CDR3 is TGTGCCAGCAGCTTAGGTGCTAGCGGGCTCACCGGGGAGCTGTTTTTT. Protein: CASSLGASGLTGELFF.

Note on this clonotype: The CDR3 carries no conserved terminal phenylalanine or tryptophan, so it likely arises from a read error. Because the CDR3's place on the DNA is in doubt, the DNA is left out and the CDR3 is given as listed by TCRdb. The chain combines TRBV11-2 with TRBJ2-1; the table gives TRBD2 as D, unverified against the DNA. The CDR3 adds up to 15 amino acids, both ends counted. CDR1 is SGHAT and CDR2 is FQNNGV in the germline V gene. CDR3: CASSLQPYSPLHFGN.

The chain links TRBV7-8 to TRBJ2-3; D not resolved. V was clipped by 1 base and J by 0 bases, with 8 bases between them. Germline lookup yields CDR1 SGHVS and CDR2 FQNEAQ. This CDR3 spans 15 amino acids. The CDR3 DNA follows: TGTGCCAGCAGCTTAGAACTTCCCAGCACAGATACGCAGTATTTT. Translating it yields CASSLELPSTDTQYF.

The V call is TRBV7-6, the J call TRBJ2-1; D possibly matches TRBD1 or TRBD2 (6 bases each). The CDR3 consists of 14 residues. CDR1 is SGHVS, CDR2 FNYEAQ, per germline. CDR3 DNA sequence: TGTAGCTCAGTCCGGGGGCTATCCTACAATGAGCAGTTCTTC. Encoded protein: CSSVRGLSYNEQFF. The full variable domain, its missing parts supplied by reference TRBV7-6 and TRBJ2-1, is GAGVSQSPRYKVTKRGQDVALRCDPISGHVSLYWYRQALGQGPEFLTYFNYEAQQDKSGLPNDRFSAERPEGSISTLTIQRTEQRDSAMYRCSSVRGLSYNEQFFGPGTRLTVL.

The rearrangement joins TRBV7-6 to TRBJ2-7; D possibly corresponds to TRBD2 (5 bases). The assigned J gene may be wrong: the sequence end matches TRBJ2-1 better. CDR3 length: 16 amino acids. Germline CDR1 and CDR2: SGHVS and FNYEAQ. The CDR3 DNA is TGTGCCAGCAGCTTAGAGAGGGCTACGATGTACAATGAGCAGTTCTTC. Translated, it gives CASSLERATMYNEQFF.

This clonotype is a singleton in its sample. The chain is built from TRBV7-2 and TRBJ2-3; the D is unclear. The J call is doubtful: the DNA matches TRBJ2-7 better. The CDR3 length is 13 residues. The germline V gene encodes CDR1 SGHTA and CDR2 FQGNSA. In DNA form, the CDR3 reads TGTGCCAGCAGCTTGGACGGTTACAATGAGCAGTACTTC. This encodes CASSLDGYNEQYF.

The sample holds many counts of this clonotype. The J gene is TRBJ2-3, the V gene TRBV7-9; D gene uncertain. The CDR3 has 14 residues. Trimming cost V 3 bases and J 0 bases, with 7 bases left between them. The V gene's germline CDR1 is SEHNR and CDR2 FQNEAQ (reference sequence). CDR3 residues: CASSFTQSTDTQYF. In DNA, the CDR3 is TGTGCCAGCAGCTTCACCCAAAGCACAGATACGCAGTATTTT.

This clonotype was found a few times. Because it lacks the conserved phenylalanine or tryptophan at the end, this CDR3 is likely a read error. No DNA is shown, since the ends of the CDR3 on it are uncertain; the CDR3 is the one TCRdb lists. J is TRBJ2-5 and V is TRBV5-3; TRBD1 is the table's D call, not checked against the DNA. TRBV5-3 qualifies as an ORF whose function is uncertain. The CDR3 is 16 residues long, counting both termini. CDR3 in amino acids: CASSEDRQNSPLHFGN.

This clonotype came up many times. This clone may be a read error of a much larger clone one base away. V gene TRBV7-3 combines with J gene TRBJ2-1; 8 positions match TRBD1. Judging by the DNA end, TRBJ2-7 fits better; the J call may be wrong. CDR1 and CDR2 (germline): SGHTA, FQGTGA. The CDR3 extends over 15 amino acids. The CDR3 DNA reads TGTGCCAGCAGTACGTGGCAGGGGGCCTACAATGAGCAGTACTTC. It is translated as CASSTWQGAYNEQYF.

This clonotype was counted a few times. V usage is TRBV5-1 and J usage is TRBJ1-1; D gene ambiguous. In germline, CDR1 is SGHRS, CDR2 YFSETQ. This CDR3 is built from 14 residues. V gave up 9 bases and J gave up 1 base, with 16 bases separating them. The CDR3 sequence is CATNSDGGNTEAFF. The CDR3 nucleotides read TGCGCCACCAACTCAGACGGAGGGAACACTGAAGCTTTCTTT.

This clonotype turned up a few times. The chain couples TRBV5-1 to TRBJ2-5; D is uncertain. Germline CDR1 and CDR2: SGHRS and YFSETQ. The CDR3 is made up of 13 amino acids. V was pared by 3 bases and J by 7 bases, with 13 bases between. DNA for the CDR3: TGCGCCAGCAGCTCCGAAGGGCCTGGGACCCAGTACTTC. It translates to CASSSEGPGTQYF.

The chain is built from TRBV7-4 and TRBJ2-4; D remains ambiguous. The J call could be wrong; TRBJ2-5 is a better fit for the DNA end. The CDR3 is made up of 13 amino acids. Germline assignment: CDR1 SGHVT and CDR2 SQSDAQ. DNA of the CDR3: TGTGCCAGCAGCCTTGGTGCGCAAGAGACCCAGTACTTC. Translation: CASSLGAQETQYF.

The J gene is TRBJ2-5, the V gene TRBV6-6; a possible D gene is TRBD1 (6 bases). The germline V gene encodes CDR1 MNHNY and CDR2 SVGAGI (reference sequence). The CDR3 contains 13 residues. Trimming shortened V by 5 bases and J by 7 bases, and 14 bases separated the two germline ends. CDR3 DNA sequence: TGTGCCAGCAGTCGCCATGAAGGGGGGACCCAGTACTTC. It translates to CASSRHEGGTQYF.

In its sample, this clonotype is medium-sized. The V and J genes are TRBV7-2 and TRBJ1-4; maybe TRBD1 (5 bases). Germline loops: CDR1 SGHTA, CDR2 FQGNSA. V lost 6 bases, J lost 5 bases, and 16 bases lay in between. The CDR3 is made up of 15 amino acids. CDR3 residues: CASRGLGAGNEKLFF. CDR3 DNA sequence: TGTGCCAGCAGGGGGTTAGGGGCCGGAAATGAAAAACTGTTTTTT.

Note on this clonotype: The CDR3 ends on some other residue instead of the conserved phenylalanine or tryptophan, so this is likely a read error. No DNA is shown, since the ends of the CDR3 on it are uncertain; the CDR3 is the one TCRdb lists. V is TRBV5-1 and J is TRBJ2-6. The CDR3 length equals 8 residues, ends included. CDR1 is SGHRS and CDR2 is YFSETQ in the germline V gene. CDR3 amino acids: CASSLRTS.

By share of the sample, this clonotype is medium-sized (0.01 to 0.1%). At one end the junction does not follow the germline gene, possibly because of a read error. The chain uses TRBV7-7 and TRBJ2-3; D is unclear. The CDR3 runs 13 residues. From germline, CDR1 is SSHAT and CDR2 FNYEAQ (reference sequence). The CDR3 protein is CASSLDKGHTQYF. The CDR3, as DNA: TGTGCTAGCAGCTTAGACAAAGGGCATACGCAGTATTTT.

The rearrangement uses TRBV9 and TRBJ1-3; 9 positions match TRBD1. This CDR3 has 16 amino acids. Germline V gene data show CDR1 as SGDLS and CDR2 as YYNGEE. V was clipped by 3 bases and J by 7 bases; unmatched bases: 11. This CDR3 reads CASSAEGQGVGNTIYF. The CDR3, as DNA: TGTGCCAGCAGCGCCGAGGGACAGGGAGTCGGGAACACCATATATTTT.

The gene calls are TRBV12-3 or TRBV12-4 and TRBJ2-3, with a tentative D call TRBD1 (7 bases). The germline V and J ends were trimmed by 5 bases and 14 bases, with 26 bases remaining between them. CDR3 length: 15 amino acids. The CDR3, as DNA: TGTGCCAGCAGTCGGCGACAGGGAGGCACCGGGGAGCTGTATTTT. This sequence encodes CASSRRQGGTGELYF.

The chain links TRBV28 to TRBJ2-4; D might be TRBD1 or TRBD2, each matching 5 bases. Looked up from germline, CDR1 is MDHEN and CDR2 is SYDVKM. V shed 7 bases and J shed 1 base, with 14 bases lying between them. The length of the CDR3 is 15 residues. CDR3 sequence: CASKSGTVAKNIQYF. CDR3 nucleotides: TGTGCCAGCAAGTCCGGGACCGTCGCCAAAAACATTCAGTACTTC.

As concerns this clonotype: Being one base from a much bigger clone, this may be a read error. The CDR3 coding sequence is TGTGCCAGCAGTTCCCCCCCTAGGGGACTATCGGGAGCTGTGCAGTACTTC. Translation gives CASSSPPRGLSGAVQYF. The chain is built from TRBV12-3 or TRBV12-4 and TRBJ2-7; 7 nucleotides agree with TRBD2. The trim removed 4 bases at V and 9 bases at J, leaving 21 bases unmatched. The CDR3 sequence is 17 residues long.

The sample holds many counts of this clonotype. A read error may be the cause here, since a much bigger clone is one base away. CDR3 amino acids: CASSLAFSGIYNEQYF. The CDR3 DNA reads TGTGCCAGCAGCTTAGCGTTTAGCGGGATTTACAATGAGCAGTACTTC. The chain links TRBV7-9 to TRBJ2-7, with TRBD2 matching 8 bases. Germline V gene data show CDR1 as SEHNR and CDR2 as FQNEAQ (reference sequence). This CDR3 spans 16 amino acids. Germline trimming cut 0 bases from V and 7 bases from J; bases unmatched to any gene: 11.

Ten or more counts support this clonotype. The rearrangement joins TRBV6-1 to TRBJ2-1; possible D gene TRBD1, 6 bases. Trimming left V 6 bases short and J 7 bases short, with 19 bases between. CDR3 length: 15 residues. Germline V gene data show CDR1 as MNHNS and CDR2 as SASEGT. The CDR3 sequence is CASSPLRDTMNEQFF. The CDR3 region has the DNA TGTGCCAGCAGCCCCCTCCGGGACACTATGAATGAGCAGTTCTTC.

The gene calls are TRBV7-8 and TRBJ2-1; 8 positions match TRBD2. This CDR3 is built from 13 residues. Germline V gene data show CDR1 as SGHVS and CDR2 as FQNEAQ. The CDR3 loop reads CVTKRGRNNEQFF. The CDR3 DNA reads TGTGTCACAAAGCGGGGGAGGAACAATGAGCAGTTCTTC.

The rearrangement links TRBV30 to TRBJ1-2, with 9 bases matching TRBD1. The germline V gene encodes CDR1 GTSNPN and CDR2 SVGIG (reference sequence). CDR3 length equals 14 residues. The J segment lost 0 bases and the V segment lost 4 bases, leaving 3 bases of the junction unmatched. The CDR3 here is CAWTRDRANYGYTF. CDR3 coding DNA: TGTGCCTGGACCCGGGACAGGGCTAACTATGGCTACACCTTC.